This is a list of T cell receptor beta chains from one sample in a study of blood T cell repertoires in COVID-19. Assay: immunoSEQ multiplex PCR; the TCRdb copy retains only in-frame clones and omits some. The sample carries roughly 410,000 clones, 80% to 90% recorded once. Material for sequencing was peripheral blood. The source of these receptors is a woman aged 55-69 years with COVID-19, enrolled during active disease. CDR3s include the opening cysteine and the closing phenylalanine or tryptophan.

V,CDR3
TRBV15,CATSRDSLNSPLHF
TRBV5-5,CASSKTGATEAFF
TRBV30,CASTVSSGNTIYF
TRBV15,CATSRDRDPGSHTEAFF
TRBV7-2,CASSLGPLSLRVNTEAFF
TRBV30,CAWSQTANTEAFF
TRBV5-1,CASSLTGNGMGTQYF
TRBV12-3/TRBV12-4,CASSFGFNEKLFF
TRBV5-4,CASSLGQGNEQYF
TRBV19,CASRTARLDTEAFF
TRBV6-1,CASSDRGRNEKLFF
TRBV10-3,CAISLGQGRYEQYF
TRBV19,CASGGVDRRNTEAFF
TRBV28,CASSSRGTANYGYTF
TRBV19,CASSIDPGGSADTQYF
TRBV4-1,CASSQGEGRVQPQHF
TRBV28,CASILGGALQTNQPQHF
TRBV18,CASSSSSTSGEKLFF
TRBV7-3,CASSLTGQALAGELFF
TRBV29-1,CSVETVTNYGYTF
TRBV11-2,CASSRRTVSNSPLHF
TRBV5-1,CASRSRGGPYEQFF
TRBV7-2,CASSLFWGGDQPQHF
TRBV7-9,CASSLWGETGQGYEQYF
TRBV9,CASSLAGGWNTEAFF
TRBV10-3,CASRTSGTKRETQYF
TRBV14,CASSQVFGTGVTLHF
TRBV24-1,CATSDPSDRGFTDTQYF
TRBV24-1,CATSGSGGMETQYF
TRBV18,CASAPGQPLNTEAFF
TRBV19,CASSIDRSGGADTQYF
TRBV5-1,CASSLSGTGVSHEQFF
TRBV9,CASSATGGVGTEAFF
TRBV3-1/TRBV3-2,CASSPAGGRYNEQFF
TRBV7-3,CASSTSPQGNEQFF
TRBV10-3,CAISQSGGAITEAFF
TRBV9,CASSVRGGDRDGDTQYF
TRBV15,CATSREQGAGYGYTF
TRBV4-2,CASSQPGGSNQPQHF
TRBV6-5,CASSYPGGGREQYF
TRBV5-1,CASSESGGRPGELFF
TRBV4-1,CASSQVTVSYEQYF
TRBV12-3/TRBV12-4,CASSPMNTEAFF
TRBV19,CASSGSGQSYGYTF
TRBV6-5,CASSYSKSQGASRLYF
TRBV5-4,CASSLSGAQPQHF
TRBV29-1,CSVEDQTGVRWFMNTEAFF
TRBV6-5,CASSYSGQYEQYF
TRBV29-1,CSVVSGGAQETQYF
TRBV6-5,CASSYPGGGSYGYTF
TRBV5-8,CASSPGQGSYNEQFF